A selection of T cell receptor beta chains follows, all from one sample in a study of control samples from healthy donors and cancer patients. Libraries were prepared by immunoSEQ multiplex PCR; TCRdb keeps only in-frame clonotypes and omits some of them. Of approximately 160,000 clones listed, approximately 92% are singletons. Sequencing used blood. The receptors come from a woman aged 60-70 years in good health. Both conserved end residues are part of each CDR3. Fields, in order: D gene, V gene, clone size, J gene, CDR3 DNA, CDR3 protein. D genes are given only for firm matches. Not every row has a clone size; where given, it reads once, few, many or a size class.

NA	TRBV18	NA	TRBJ1-1	TGTGCCAGCTCAGTAGGCCCCGGGACCGGTTTTGCTTTCTTT	CASSVGPGTGFAFF
NA	TRBV11-2	NA	TRBJ1-4	TGTGCCAGCCGCGAACAGGGTATTAATGAAAAACTGTTTTTT	CASREQGINEKLFF
NA	TRBV19	NA	TRBJ1-1	TGTGCCAGTAGAATGGACAGCAGGAACACTGAAGCTTTCTTT	CASRMDSRNTEAFF
NA	TRBV18	NA	TRBJ2-7	TGTGCCAGCTCACCCGGGGGTGAGCAGTACTTC	CASSPGGEQYF
NA	TRBV5-8	NA	TRBJ1-5	TGTGCCAGCAGCTTGATGAAGGGACGGATCAATCAGCCCCAGCATTTT	CASSLMKGRINQPQHF
NA	TRBV15	NA	TRBJ1-2	TGTGCCACCAGCAGAGAGGGGAGACAGAACTATGGCTACACCTTC	CATSREGRQNYGYTF
TRBD2	TRBV19	NA	TRBJ2-1	TGTGCCAGTAGTACCGTAGCGGGGGCTTACAATGAGCAGTTCTTC	CASSTVAGAYNEQFF
NA	TRBV27	NA	TRBJ1-6	TGTGCCAGCAAAGTCAGGGGTAGAAATTCACCCCTCCACTTT	CASKVRGRNSPLHF
NA	TRBV9	NA	TRBJ1-1	TGTGCCAGCAGCGAAGGGGGGGCGCGGAGAGGCACTGAAGCTTTCTTT	CASSEGGARRGTEAFF
NA	TRBV4-2	NA	TRBJ2-1	TGTGCCAGCAGCCAAAAGACGATAGGGTTGAACTACAATGAGCAGTTCTTC	CASSQKTIGLNYNEQFF
NA	TRBV25-1	NA	TRBJ1-5	TGTGCCAGCAGTGAAGTGGCAGGGGACAATCAGCCCCAGCATTTT	CASSEVAGDNQPQHF
TRBD1	TRBV10-3	NA	TRBJ1-1	TGTGCCGTGCTACAGGGGGCTGGGACTGAAGCTTTCTTT	CAVLQGAGTEAFF
TRBD1	TRBV6-2/TRBV6-3	NA	TRBJ1-5	TGTGCCAGCAGTTCGCATAGGACAGGGCGCAATCAGCCCCAGCATTTT	CASSSHRTGRNQPQHF
TRBD2	TRBV5-1	NA	TRBJ2-1	TGCGCCAGCAGACTCGGACTAGCTTATGGGAGTGATGAGCAGTTCTTC	CASRLGLAYGSDEQFF
NA	TRBV29-1	once	TRBJ1-5	TGCAGCGTTGTGCTGCACCCCGGGCAGCCCCAGCATTTT	CSVVLHPGQPQHF
NA	TRBV7-2	once	TRBJ1-5	TGTGCCAGCAGCTCTCAGGCAGGGTTGGGGAGTCAGCCCCAGCATTTT	CASSSQAGLGSQPQHF
NA	TRBV29-1	NA	TRBJ2-5	TGCAGCGTCGCGATCAGGGGAGGGGAGACCCAGTACTTC	CSVAIRGGETQYF
TRBD1	TRBV6-6	NA	TRBJ1-3	TGTGCCGCTTGGACAGGGAGTAACACCATATATTTT	CAAWTGSNTIYF
NA	TRBV18	NA	TRBJ1-1	TGTGCCAGCTCAGCTCCCGGGACACCTAACACTGAAGCTTTCTTT	CASSAPGTPNTEAFF
NA	TRBV4-2	NA	TRBJ2-6	TGTGCCAGCAGCCAAGTACGGGGGGCCAACGTCCTGACTTTC	CASSQVRGANVLTF
NA	TRBV6-6	NA	TRBJ1-5	TGTGCCAGCAGACACATTCAGCAGGACCCCAATCAGCCCCAGCATTTT	CASRHIQQDPNQPQHF
NA	TRBV5-6	NA	TRBJ2-7	TGTGCCAGCAGCCGCTATGTAGGACAGAGACCTCTCTACGAGCAGTACTTC	CASSRYVGQRPLYEQYF
NA	TRBV7-9	NA	TRBJ2-1	TGTGCCAGCAGCCTGACAGGCAGGGTCAATGAGCAGTTCTTC	CASSLTGRVNEQFF
NA	TRBV5-1	NA	TRBJ2-3	TGCGCCAGCAGCTTCTCGGGGAGTGGCGATACGCAGTATTTT	CASSFSGSGDTQYF
NA	TRBV5-6	NA	TRBJ1-5	TGTGCCAGCAGCTTCGGTCCCGGGCCCAATCAGCCCCAGCATTTT	CASSFGPGPNQPQHF
TRBD2	TRBV28	NA	TRBJ2-7	TGTGCCAGCAGTTCAGGCGGGGGTTACGAGCAGTACTTC	CASSSGGGYEQYF